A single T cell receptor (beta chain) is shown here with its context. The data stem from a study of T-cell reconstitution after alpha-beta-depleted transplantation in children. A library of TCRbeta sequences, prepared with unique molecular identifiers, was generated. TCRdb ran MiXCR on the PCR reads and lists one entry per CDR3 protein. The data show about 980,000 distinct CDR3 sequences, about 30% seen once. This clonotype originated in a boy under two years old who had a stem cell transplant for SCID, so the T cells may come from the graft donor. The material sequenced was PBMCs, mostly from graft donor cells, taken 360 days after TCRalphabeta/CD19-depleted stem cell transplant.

The CDR3 nucleotides are TGTGCCATCACTCCGGGACAGGGGGCGGGATACGAGCAGTACTTC. It specifies CAITPGQGAGYEQYF. This chain joins TRBV10-3 and TRBJ2-7; TRBD1 matches 12 bases. Trimming took 7 bases from V and 4 from J; bases not matched to a gene: 8. This CDR3 spans 15 amino acids. Germline V lookup: CDR1 ENHRY, CDR2 SYGVKD.